The 15 T cell receptor beta chains below come from one sample, sequenced in a study of blood T cell repertoires in COVID-19. Data came from immunoSEQ multiplex PCR; TCRdb stores just in-frame clones and leaves some out. The profile shows about 98,000 clones, approximately 79% of them singletons. Input material: peripheral blood. Receptors were obtained from a man aged 65 to 85 with active or convalescent COVID-19.

This chain uses TRBV7-9 with TRBJ1-3; D remains unclear. This CDR3 spans 12 amino acids. Germline values: CDR1 SEHNR, CDR2 FQNEAQ (reference sequence). V dropped 7 bases and J dropped 4 bases, with 8 bases sitting between them. The CDR3 here is CASNTAGNTIYF. In nucleotides, the CDR3 is TGTGCCAGCAACACCGCCGGAAACACCATATATTTT.

This clone was detected once. V and J are TRBV9 and TRBJ2-2; 7 positions match TRBD1. The germline CDR1 and CDR2 sequences are SGDLS and YYNGEE. There are 17 residues in the CDR3. The V and J ends lost 3 bases and 8 bases, in that order; junction bases with no gene match: 16. The CDR3 reads CASSGTVTGRVMGELFF. The CDR3 coding sequence is TGTGCCAGCAGCGGAACCGTGACAGGGAGAGTTATGGGGGAGCTGTTTTTT.

In DNA, the CDR3 is TGCAGCGCCTCCGGGACAGGGACCCGGCGGTGGGCTTTCTTT. It specifies CSASGTGTRRWAFF. The chain couples TRBV29-1 to TRBJ1-1; the match to TRBD1 covers 9 bases. Germline V gene data show CDR1 as SQVTM and CDR2 as ANQGSEA. The V and J ends lost 7 bases and 11 bases, in that order; junction bases with no gene match: 17. The CDR3 has 14 amino acids.

This clone was found a few times. J is TRBJ2-2 and V is TRBV9; tentatively, D is TRBD2 (6 bases). The CDR3 consists of 16 residues. Per germline, CDR1 SGDLS and CDR2 YYNGEE. Trimming took 0 bases from V and 2 from J, leaving 11 bases between them. The CDR3 nucleotides read TGTGCCAGCAGCGTAGGCGGGACTTTAAACACCGGGGAGCTGTTTTTT. Amino acid sequence: CASSVGGTLNTGELFF.

CDR3 amino acids: CASSFGRGIYEQYF. In DNA, the CDR3 is TGTGCCAGCAGTTTTGGTCGGGGGATCTACGAGCAGTACTTC. This chain joins TRBV27 and TRBJ2-7, with D possibly being TRBD2 (6 bases). Germline CDR1 MNHEY, CDR2 SMNVEV (reference sequence). Between the trimmed V and J ends, which lost 3 bases and 3 bases, there was a span of 12 bases. The CDR3 is made up of 14 amino acids.

V gene TRBV10-3 combines with J gene TRBJ2-1; D might be TRBD1 (5 bases). The CDR3 is made up of 16 amino acids. Trimming pared 3 bases from V and 1 base from J, leaving 13 bases between. Germline V gives CDR1 ENHRY, CDR2 SYGVKD. CDR3 sequence reads: CAISDSTVYSYNEQFF. Written as DNA, the CDR3 is TGTGCCATCAGTGATTCGACAGTCTATTCCTACAATGAGCAGTTCTTC.

The chain is built from TRBV11-2 and TRBJ2-7; 8 bases map to TRBD1. The CDR3 contains 18 residues. The germline V gene has CDR1 SGHAT and CDR2 FQNNGV. Trimming cost V 2 bases and J 3 bases; bases outside gene matches: 15. For the CDR3, the DNA is TGTGCCAGCAGCTTACGGACAGGGTCTCCCTCCGCAAACTACGAGCAGTACTTC. Its translation is CASSLRTGSPSANYEQYF.

Only one count was recorded for this clone. V gene TRBV19 combines with J gene TRBJ1-1; possible D gene TRBD1, 5 bases. Germline V gene lookup returns CDR1 LNHDA and CDR2 SQIVND (reference sequence). V lost 5 bases to trimming and J lost 8 bases, with 15 bases between them. The CDR3 contains 13 residues. The CDR3 protein is CASSLQTENEAFF. In DNA, the CDR3 is TGTGCCAGTAGTTTACAGACAGAGAACGAAGCTTTCTTT.

The chain is built from TRBV7-2 and TRBJ1-4; the match to TRBD1 covers 7 bases. J gave up 8 bases and V 1 base, and 4 bases lay outside the gene matches. In germline, CDR1 is SGHTA, CDR2 FQGNSA. The length of the CDR3 is 14 residues. As DNA, the CDR3 is TGTGCCAGCAGCTTAGGGGCAGGGGGAGAAAAACTGTTTTTT. It specifies CASSLGAGGEKLFF.

The rearrangement uses TRBV5-6 and TRBJ1-1, with 7 nucleotides matching TRBD1. Germline V gene sequence: CDR1 SGHDT, CDR2 YYEEEE. V lost 0 bases, J lost 3 bases, and 5 bases stayed unmatched. The CDR3 consists of 15 residues. Written as DNA, the CDR3 is TGTGCCAGCAGCTTGGTGACAGGGTGGGACACTGAAGCTTTCTTT. Encoded protein: CASSLVTGWDTEAFF.

The V gene is TRBV5-5, the J gene TRBJ2-7, with 9 bases fitting TRBD1. There are 15 residues in the CDR3. Germline V gives CDR1 SGHKS, CDR2 YYEKEE (reference sequence). V was clipped by 4 bases and J by 3 bases; unmatched bases: 8. The DNA of the CDR3 is TGTGCCAGCAGCAACCCCGGGACAGGGATCTACGAGCAGTACTTC. Its protein is CASSNPGTGIYEQYF.

The chain combines TRBV10-3 with TRBJ1-5; 9 bases are a match to TRBD1. This CDR3 region has 13 residues. Germline V CDR1 and CDR2: ENHRY, SYGVKD. V shed 8 bases and J 4 bases; nucleotides not matched to a gene: 3. CDR3 DNA sequence: TGTGCCATCGGGGGACAGGGAAATCAGCCCCAGCATTTT. This translates into CAIGGQGNQPQHF.

This clone has just a few counts. The rearrangement uses TRBV19 and TRBJ1-5; no clear D. Germline V lookup: CDR1 LNHDA, CDR2 SQIVND (reference sequence). V was cut by 8 bases and J by 1 base, with 15 bases left in between. This CDR3 is built from 15 residues. CDR3 in DNA: TGTGCCAGTCGAGCTTTAACGGGGAGCAATCAGCCCCAGCATTTT. It translates to CASRALTGSNQPQHF.

This clone was counted a single time. This chain links TRBV5-4 with TRBJ1-2, with 11 bases that match TRBD1. The CDR3 covers 16 residues. Trimming took 3 bases from V and 6 from J; bases not matched to a gene: 10. Germline V gene lookup returns CDR1 SGHNT and CDR2 YYREEE (reference sequence). CDR3 residues: CASSSKTGQGADGYTF. CDR3 nucleotides: TGTGCCAGCAGCTCAAAGACTGGACAGGGGGCGGATGGCTACACCTTC.

This clone was observed a few times. The genes are TRBV13 and TRBJ2-5; TRBD1 matches 7 bases. The CDR3 totals 15 residues. The V segment lost 2 bases and the J segment 5 bases; nucleotides outside the gene matches: 8. Germline assignment: CDR1 PRHDT and CDR2 FYEKMQ (reference sequence). The CDR3 DNA reads as TGTGCCAGCAGCTTACGAATGACAGGGCCCGAGACCCAGTACTTC. It translates to CASSLRMTGPETQYF.